These 21 T cell receptor beta chains were sequenced from one sample in a study of T cell repertoires in cytomegalovirus infection. These TCRs' antigens remain unknown. TCRdb reanalysed the reads using MiXCR and keeps one entry per CDR3 protein. Of roughly 990,000 distinct CDR3 sequences in the sample, around 29% were seen once. The sample was cultured CD8+ T cells from PBMCs, taken from culture after CMV antigen stimulation. Every receptor here comes from a human donor in good health (CMV status not recorded). Some clones in this sample may be carry-over from other donors' samples.

The CDR3 DNA reads as TGTGCCAGCCTCGGGCAGGGTAACCCGTTCAATGAGCAGTTCTTC. This gives the protein CASLGQGNPFNEQFF. V is TRBV6-2 or TRBV6-3 and J is TRBJ2-1, with TRBD1 as a possible D gene (5 bases). Trimming left V 8 bases short and J 6 bases short, with 20 bases between. Per the germline V gene, CDR1 is MNHEY and CDR2 is SVGEGT. The CDR3 sequence is 15 residues long.

This chain uses TRBV6-5 with TRBJ2-1; 10 bases line up with TRBD2. This CDR3 region has 15 residues. The V gene end was trimmed by 5 bases and the J gene end by 7 bases; junction bases not matched to a gene: 8. CDR1 is MNHEY, CDR2 SVGAGI, per germline. This CDR3 reads CASSPGVAGGNEQFF. CDR3 nucleotide sequence: TGTGCCAGCAGTCCCGGGGTAGCGGGGGGTAATGAGCAGTTCTTC.

The rearrangement joins TRBV27 to TRBJ2-5, with 10 bases that match TRBD2. Per the germline V gene, CDR1 is MNHEY and CDR2 is SMNVEV (reference sequence). Germline trimming cut 5 bases from V and 4 bases from J; bases unmatched to any gene: 10. This CDR3 has 16 amino acids. For the CDR3, the DNA is TGTGCCAGCAGTCCAGAGCGGGGGGGAACGAGAGAGACCCAGTACTTC. Translation: CASSPERGGTRETQYF.

The chain joins TRBV29-1 to TRBJ1-3; D ambiguous. The V and J ends lost 6 bases and 0 bases respectively, with 9 bases between them. Germline V gives CDR1 SQVTM, CDR2 ANQGSEA. CDR3 length equals 13 residues. CDR3: CSVRTDSGNTIYF. Written as DNA, the CDR3 is TGCAGCGTCCGGACGGACTCTGGAAACACCATATATTTT.

V gene TRBV7-8 combines with J gene TRBJ1-5, with 12 bases lining up with TRBD1. This CDR3 region has 15 residues. With V trimmed by 3 bases and J by 6 bases, 3 bases remained unmatched. Germline V lookup: CDR1 SGHVS, CDR2 FQNEAQ. CDR3 DNA: TGTGCCAGCAGCTTGGGACAGGGGGCGTTTCAGCCCCAGCATTTT. Protein product: CASSLGQGAFQPQHF.

This clonotype appeared a few times. The chain employs TRBV6-5 and TRBJ2-7; 9 bases map to TRBD1. J was trimmed by 4 bases and V by 2 bases; bases with no gene match: 3. Germline V gives CDR1 MNHEY, CDR2 SVGAGI. CDR3 size: 14 residues. CDR3 protein: CASSYGTGRYEQYV. CDR3 in DNA: TGTGCCAGCAGTTACGGGACAGGGAGGTACGAGCAGTACGTC.

The V and J genes are TRBV7-4 and TRBJ2-2; 12 nucleotides align to TRBD2. Germline CDR1 and CDR2: SGHVT and SQSDAQ. Trimming at V came to 3 bases and at J to 2 bases, leaving 10 bases not matched to a gene. This CDR3 contains 19 residues. CDR3 protein: CASSFKTSGGPYNTGELFF. DNA for the CDR3: TGTGCCAGCAGCTTCAAGACTAGCGGGGGCCCCTATAACACCGGGGAGCTGTTTTTT.

This chain connects TRBV6-5 to TRBJ1-6; 8 bases align to TRBD1. With V trimmed by 6 bases and J by 7 bases, 2 bases remained unmatched. CDR3 length: 13 residues. Germline values: CDR1 MNHEY, CDR2 SVGAGI. CDR3 nucleotides: TGTGCCAGCAGAGCAGGGGGCAATTCACCCCTCCACTTT. It yields the protein CASRAGGNSPLHF.

This clonotype was seen a handful of times. The V call is TRBV4-1, the J call TRBJ1-1, with a tentative D call TRBD1 (6 bases). This CDR3 comprises 17 residues. V lost 0 bases, J lost 4 bases, and 18 bases lay in between. The germline gives CDR1 MGHRA, CDR2 YSYEKL. The CDR3 loop reads CASSQDAPPGASTEAFF. Written as DNA, the CDR3 is TGCGCCAGCAGCCAAGATGCCCCCCCAGGGGCGTCCACTGAAGCTTTCTTT.

In this sample, this clonotype turned up a few times. The gene calls are TRBV7-8 and TRBJ1-4; no reliable D call. This CDR3 is built from 14 residues. The V and J ends lost 2 bases and 5 bases respectively, with 9 bases between them. CDR1 SGHVS and CDR2 FQNEAQ come from the germline V gene. In nucleotides, the CDR3 is TGTGCCAGCAGCTTAAATCGTCCGAATGAAAAACTGTTTTTT. This sequence encodes CASSLNRPNEKLFF.

The chain links TRBV14 to TRBJ2-7; D unresolved. The CDR3 is 14 residues long. Germline V lookup: CDR1 SGHDN, CDR2 FVKESK. Trimming removed 0 bases from V and 7 bases from J, with 13 bases in between. The CDR3 here is CASSQDPGFGEQYV. As DNA, the CDR3 is TGTGCCAGCAGCCAAGATCCTGGCTTCGGGGAGCAGTACGTC.

The count of this clonotype is one. The chain links TRBV24-1 to TRBJ1-1; D possibly corresponds to TRBD1 (6 bases). Germline assignment: CDR1 KGHDR and CDR2 SFDVKD. The CDR3 covers 15 residues. Trimming cost V 4 bases and J 0 bases, with 11 bases left between them. The CDR3 sequence: CATSDPDSLNTEAFF. Here the CDR3 DNA reads TGTGCCACCAGTGACCCGGACAGTTTGAACACTGAAGCTTTCTTT.

This clonotype was counted many times. This chain's CDR3 is CASSQTVTNEKLFF. The DNA of the CDR3 is TGTGCCAGCAGCCAGACAGTTACTAATGAAAAACTGTTTTTT. The chain couples TRBV7-9 to TRBJ1-4, with D perhaps matching TRBD1 (5 bases). V shed 5 bases and J shed 2 bases, with 9 bases lying between them. The CDR3 is 14 amino acids. Germline lookup yields CDR1 SEHNR and CDR2 FQNEAQ (reference sequence).

This clonotype was counted many times. This chain joins TRBV7-9 and TRBJ2-2; no firm D call. V lost 4 bases, J lost 4 bases, and 7 bases lay in between. This CDR3 is built from 13 residues. CDR1 and CDR2 (germline): SEHNR, FQNEAQ (reference sequence). CDR3 sequence (DNA): TGTGCCAGCAGCTCCCACCTCACCGGGGAGCTGTTTTTT. Its translation: CASSSHLTGELFF.

This clonotype turned up a few times. The gene calls are TRBV7-9 and TRBJ1-4; TRBD1 is a possible D gene (5 bases). Trimming removed 1 base from V and 7 bases from J, with 22 bases in between. Germline assignment: CDR1 SEHNR and CDR2 FQNEAQ (reference sequence). The CDR3 has 18 amino acids. CDR3 amino acids: CASSLESLRRGVTEKLFF. Written as DNA, the CDR3 is TGTGCCAGCAGCTTAGAGAGTTTGAGAAGAGGGGTGACTGAAAAACTGTTTTTT.

This clonotype was detected only a few times. V usage is TRBV7-9 and J usage is TRBJ2-1, with D possibly being TRBD1 or TRBD2 (5 bases each). There are 11 residues in the CDR3. The germline gives CDR1 SEHNR, CDR2 FQNEAQ (reference sequence). The DNA of the CDR3 is TGTGCGAGCCGGGACGCCTTTGAGCAGTTCTTC. It yields the protein CASRDAFEQFF.

This clonotype appeared a few times. J is TRBJ2-7 and V is TRBV29-1, with 7 bases that match TRBD1. The CDR3 extends over 13 amino acids. V trimming: 5 bases; J trimming: 3 bases; junction bases outside the gene matches: 7. The V gene's germline CDR1 is SQVTM and CDR2 ANQGSEA. DNA for the CDR3: TGCAGCGTTTCCGGGACAGACAACTACGAGCAGTACTTC. The encoded protein is CSVSGTDNYEQYF.

This clonotype was counted ten times or more. This chain links TRBV7-6 with TRBJ2-3, with unresolved D. This CDR3 spans 14 amino acids. The V gene lost 1 base and the J gene lost 5 bases, with 10 bases spanning the gap. Germline V gives CDR1 SGHVS, CDR2 FNYEAQ. The CDR3 DNA reads TGTGCCAGCAGCTTAGTATCATTGGTAGATACGCAGTATTTT. This gives the protein CASSLVSLVDTQYF.

V gene TRBV12-3 or TRBV12-4 combines with J gene TRBJ1-1; D unclear. Trimming took off 2 bases at V and 1 base at J, with 14 bases between the two ends. This CDR3 is built from 16 residues. CDR3 loop: CASSLWASPGNTEAFF. The DNA of the CDR3 is TGTGCCAGCAGTTTATGGGCCAGCCCAGGGAACACTGAAGCTTTCTTT.

The chain combines TRBV27 with TRBJ2-3; D may be TRBD1 (6 bases). The CDR3 runs to 14 residues. V was clipped by 8 bases and J by 0 bases, with 12 bases between them. Germline-derived CDR1 and CDR2 are MNHEY and SMNVEV (reference sequence). The CDR3 DNA reads TGTGCCAGCCGGACAGCTACTAGCACAGATACGCAGTATTTT. Amino acid sequence: CASRTATSTDTQYF.

This clonotype was counted a few times. The chain employs TRBV4-1 and TRBJ2-3; TRBD1 aligns across 7 bases. CDR1 is MGHRA and CDR2 is YSYEKL in the germline V gene. CDR3 length: 15 amino acids. The ends lost 4 bases at V and 0 bases at J; junction bases unmatched: 4. CDR3 DNA sequence: TGCGCCAGCAGCCCCCACAGGGGTAGCACAGATACGCAGTATTTT. Translated, it gives CASSPHRGSTDTQYF.